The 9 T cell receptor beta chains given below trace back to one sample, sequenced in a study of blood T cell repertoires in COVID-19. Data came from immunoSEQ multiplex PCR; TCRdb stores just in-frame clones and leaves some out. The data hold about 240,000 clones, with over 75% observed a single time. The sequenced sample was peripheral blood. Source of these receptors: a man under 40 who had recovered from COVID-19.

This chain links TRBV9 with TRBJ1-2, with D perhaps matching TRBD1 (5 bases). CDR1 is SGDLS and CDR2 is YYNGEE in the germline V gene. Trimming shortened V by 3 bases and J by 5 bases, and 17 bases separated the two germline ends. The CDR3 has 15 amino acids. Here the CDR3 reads CASSADTSPRYGYTF. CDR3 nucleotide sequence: TGTGCCAGCAGCGCGGACACGTCACCCCGATATGGCTACACCTTC. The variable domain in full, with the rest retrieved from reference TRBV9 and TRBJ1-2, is DSGVTQTPKHLITATGQRVTLRCSPRSGDLSVYWYQQSLDQGLQFLIQYYNGEERAKGNILERFSAQQFPDLHSELNLSSLELGDSALYFCASSADTSPRYGYTFGSGTRLTVV.

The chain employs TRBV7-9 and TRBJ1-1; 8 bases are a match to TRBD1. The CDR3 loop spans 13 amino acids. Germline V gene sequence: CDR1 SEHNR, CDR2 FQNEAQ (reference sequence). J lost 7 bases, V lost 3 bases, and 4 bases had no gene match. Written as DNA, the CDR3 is TGTGCCAGCAGCTTCGGACAGGGCGATGAAGCTTTCTTT. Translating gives CASSFGQGDEAFF.

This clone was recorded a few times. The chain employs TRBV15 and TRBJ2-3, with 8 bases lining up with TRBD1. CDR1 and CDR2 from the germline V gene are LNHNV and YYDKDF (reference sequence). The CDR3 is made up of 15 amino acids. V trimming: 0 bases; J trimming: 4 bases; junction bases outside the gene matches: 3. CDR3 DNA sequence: TGTGCCACCAGCAGAGACACAGGGGGATCAGATACGCAGTATTTT. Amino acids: CATSRDTGGSDTQYF.

CDR3 bases: TGTGCCAGTAATAGACAGGGGGTTGGCTACACCTTC. Its protein is CASNRQGVGYTF. The V call is TRBV19, the J call TRBJ1-2, with 9 bases lining up with TRBD1. Trimming removed 7 bases from V and 7 bases from J; junction bases left unmatched: 4. Germline values: CDR1 LNHDA, CDR2 SQIVND (reference sequence). The CDR3 length is 12 residues.

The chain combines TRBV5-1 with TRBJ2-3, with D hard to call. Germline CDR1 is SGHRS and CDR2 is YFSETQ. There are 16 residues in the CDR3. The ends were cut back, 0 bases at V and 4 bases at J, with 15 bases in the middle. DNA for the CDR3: TGCGCCAGCAGCTTGGCCCTTAGTCTTGGGCCAGATACGCAGTATTTT. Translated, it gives CASSLALSLGPDTQYF.

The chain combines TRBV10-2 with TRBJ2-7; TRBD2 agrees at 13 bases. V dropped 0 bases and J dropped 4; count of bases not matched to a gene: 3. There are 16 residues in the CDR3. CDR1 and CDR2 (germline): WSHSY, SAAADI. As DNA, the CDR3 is TGCGCCAGCAGTGAGTCGACTAGCGGGGGGCAGTACGAGCAGTACGTC. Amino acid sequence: CASSESTSGGQYEQYV.

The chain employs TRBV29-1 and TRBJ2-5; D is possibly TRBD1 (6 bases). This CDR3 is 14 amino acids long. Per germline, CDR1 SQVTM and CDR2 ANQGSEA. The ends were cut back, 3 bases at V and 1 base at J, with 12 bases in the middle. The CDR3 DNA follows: TGCAGCGTTGACAGGTGGGGGCCCCAAGAGACCCAGTACTTC. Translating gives CSVDRWGPQETQYF.

CDR3 DNA sequence: TGTGCCAGCGGACGCGGGACAGGGTCCCATGGCTACACCTTC. Its protein product is CASGRGTGSHGYTF. The rearrangement links TRBV9 to TRBJ1-2; 9 bases line up with TRBD1. CDR3 length: 14 residues. V lost 7 bases to trimming and J lost 6 bases; unmatched junction nucleotides: 10. Germline CDR1 reads SGDLS; CDR2 reads YYNGEE.

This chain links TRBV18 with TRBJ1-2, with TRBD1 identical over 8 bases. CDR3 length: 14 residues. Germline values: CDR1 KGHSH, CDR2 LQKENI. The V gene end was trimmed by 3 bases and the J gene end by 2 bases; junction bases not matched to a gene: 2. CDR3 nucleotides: TGTGCCAGCTCACCCCAGGGGGCCAACTATGGCTACACCTTC. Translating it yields CASSPQGANYGYTF.